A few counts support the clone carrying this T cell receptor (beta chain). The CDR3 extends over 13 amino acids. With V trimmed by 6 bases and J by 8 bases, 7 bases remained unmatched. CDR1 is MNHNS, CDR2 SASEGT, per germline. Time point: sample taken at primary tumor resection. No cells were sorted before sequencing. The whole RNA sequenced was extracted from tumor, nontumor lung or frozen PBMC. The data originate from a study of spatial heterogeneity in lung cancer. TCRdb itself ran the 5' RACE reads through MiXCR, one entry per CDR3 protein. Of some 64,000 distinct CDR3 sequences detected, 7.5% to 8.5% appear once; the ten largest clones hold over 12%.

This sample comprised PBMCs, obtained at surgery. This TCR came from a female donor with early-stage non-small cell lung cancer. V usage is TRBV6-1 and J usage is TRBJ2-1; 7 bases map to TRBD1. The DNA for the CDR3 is TGTGCCAGCAGCACTTCGGACAGGTATGAGCAGTTCTTC. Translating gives CASSTSDRYEQFF.